This T cell receptor (beta chain) was captured in a study of blood T cell repertoires in COVID-19. Whole-study context: Samples of COVID-19 (acute and convalescent) were obtained from the United States, Italy and Spain.

The table came from immunoSEQ multiplex PCR; TCRdb's copy has only in-frame clones and leaves some out. The profile shows about 220,000 clones, 82% of them singletons. The CDR3 covers 15 residues. Germline V gives CDR1 MDHEN, CDR2 SYDVKM. Unmatched junction bases numbered 8, after V lost 3 bases and J lost 6 bases. This clone was seen only once. The chain employs TRBV28 and TRBJ1-5; TRBD1 matches at 7 bases. Sequenced: peripheral blood. The sequence derives from a woman aged 70-85 years with COVID-19, enrolled during active disease. The CDR3 nucleotides are TGTGCCAGCAGTTTTCCAGGGGGACAGCTTCAGCCCCAGCATTTT. This codes for CASSFPGGQLQPQHF.